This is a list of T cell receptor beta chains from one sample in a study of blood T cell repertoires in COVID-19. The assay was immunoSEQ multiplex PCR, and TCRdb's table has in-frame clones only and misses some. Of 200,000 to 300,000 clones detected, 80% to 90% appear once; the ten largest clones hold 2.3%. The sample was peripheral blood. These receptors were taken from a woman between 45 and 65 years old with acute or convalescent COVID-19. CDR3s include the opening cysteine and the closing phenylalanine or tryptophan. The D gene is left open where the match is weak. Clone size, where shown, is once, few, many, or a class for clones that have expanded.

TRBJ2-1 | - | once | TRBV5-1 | CASSLVAGTYNEQFF | TGCGCCAGCAGCTTGGTAGCCGGAACATACAATGAGCAGTTCTTC
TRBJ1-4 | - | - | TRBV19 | CASSPLRSNEKLFF | TGTGCCAGTAGTCCTCTAAGGAGTAATGAAAAACTGTTTTTT
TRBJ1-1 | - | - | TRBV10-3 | CAVGGGDTEAFF | TGTGCCGTGGGGGGGGGAGACACTGAAGCTTTCTTT
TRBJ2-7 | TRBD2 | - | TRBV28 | CASSLTPSGTYEQYF | TGTGCCAGCAGTTTAACGCCTAGCGGCACCTACGAGCAGTACTTC
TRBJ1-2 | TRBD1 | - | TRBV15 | CATSSRQGNYGYTF | TGTGCCACCAGCAGCCGACAGGGTAACTATGGCTACACCTTC
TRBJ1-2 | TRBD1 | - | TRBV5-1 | CASSPGGTATPYGYTF | TGCGCCAGCAGCCCCGGCGGGACAGCTACTCCTTATGGCTACACCTTC
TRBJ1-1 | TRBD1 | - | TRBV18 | CASSPGTGGALSTEAFF | TGTGCCAGCTCGCCAGGAACAGGGGGTGCGTTGAGCACTGAAGCTTTCTTT
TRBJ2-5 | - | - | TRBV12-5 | CASGLGPVETQYF | TGTGCTAGTGGTTTGGGCCCGGTAGAGACCCAGTACTTC
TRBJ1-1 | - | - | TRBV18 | CASSLQANTEAFF | TGTGCCAGCTCATTACAGGCGAACACTGAAGCTTTCTTT
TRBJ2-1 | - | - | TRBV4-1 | CARKAADEPYNEQFF | TGCGCCAGAAAAGCAGCGGACGAACCCTACAATGAGCAGTTCTTC
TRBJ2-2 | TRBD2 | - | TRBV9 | CASSVAGRGFTGELFF | TGTGCCAGCAGCGTAGCAGGGCGGGGGTTCACCGGGGAGCTGTTTTTT
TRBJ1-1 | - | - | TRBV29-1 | CSVIQLSGWDTEAFF | TGCAGCGTAATACAACTCTCGGGGTGGGACACTGAAGCTTTCTTT
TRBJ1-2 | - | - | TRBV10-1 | CASSEGSMFGYTF | TGCGCCAGCAGTGAGGGCAGTATGTTCGGCTACACCTTC
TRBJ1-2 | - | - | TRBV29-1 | CSVGLGRDGYTF | TGCAGCGTTGGTCTGGGGAGGGATGGCTACACCTTC
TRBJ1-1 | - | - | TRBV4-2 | CASSQDWSSLNTEAFF | TGTGCCAGCAGCCAAGATTGGAGCAGTTTGAACACTGAAGCTTTCTTT
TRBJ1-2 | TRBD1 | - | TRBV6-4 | CASRPDRFNGYTF | TGTGCCAGCAGACCGGACAGGTTTAATGGCTACACCTTC
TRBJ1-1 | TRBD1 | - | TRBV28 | CASSLPGGTEAFF | TGTGCCAGCAGTTTACCAGGGGGCACTGAAGCTTTCTTT
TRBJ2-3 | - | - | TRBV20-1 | CSARLSDTQYF | TGCAGTGCCCGTCTATCAGATACGCAGTATTTT
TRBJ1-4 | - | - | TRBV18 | CASSPMAEWNEKLFF | TGTGCCAGCTCACCAATGGCAGAATGGAATGAAAAACTGTTTTTT
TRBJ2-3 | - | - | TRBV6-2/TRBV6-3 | CASSPGNRYTDTQYF | TGTGCCAGCAGCCCCGGGAATCGGTACACAGATACGCAGTATTTT
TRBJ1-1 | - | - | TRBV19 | CASSSQANTEAFF | TGTGCCAGTAGTAGCCAGGCGAACACTGAAGCTTTCTTT
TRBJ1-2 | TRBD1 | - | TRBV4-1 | CASSQQPGQWIGYTF | TGCGCCAGCAGCCAACAACCGGGACAGTGGATTGGCTACACCTTC
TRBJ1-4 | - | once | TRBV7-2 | CASSLGWDTYLSTNEKLFF | TGTGCCAGCAGCTTAGGATGGGACACTTATCTATCTACTAATGAAAAACTGTTTTTT
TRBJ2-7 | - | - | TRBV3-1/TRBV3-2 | CASSQGGSGLSYEQYF | TGTGCCAGCAGCCAAGGCGGTAGCGGTCTTTCCTACGAGCAGTACTTC
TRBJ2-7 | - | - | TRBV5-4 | CASSLDRDTAPRQYF | TGTGCCAGCAGCTTGGATCGGGACACGGCGCCGCGGCAGTACTTC
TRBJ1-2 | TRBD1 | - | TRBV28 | CASRTRGRNGYTF | TGTGCCAGCAGGACCAGGGGGCGGAATGGCTACACCTTC
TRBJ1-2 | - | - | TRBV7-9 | CASSLIAGVHYGYTF | TGTGCCAGCAGCCTTATAGCAGGGGTACACTATGGCTACACCTTC
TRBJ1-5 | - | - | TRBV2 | CASSPGQRYQPQHF | TGTGCCAGCAGTCCTGGACAGAGATATCAGCCCCAGCATTTT
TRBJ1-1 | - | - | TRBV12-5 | CASGLNLNTEAFF | TGTGCTAGTGGTTTAAACTTGAACACTGAAGCTTTCTTT
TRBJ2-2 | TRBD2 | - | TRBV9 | CASSGLAGPLGELFF | TGTGCCAGCTCCGGACTAGCGGGACCTCTCGGGGAGCTGTTTTTT
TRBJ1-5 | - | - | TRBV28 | CASSYRVWGNQPQHF | TGTGCCAGCAGTTACAGGGTTTGGGGCAATCAGCCCCAGCATTTT
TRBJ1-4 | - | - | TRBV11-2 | CASSRMGGANEKLFF | TGTGCCAGCAGCCGAATGGGGGGAGCTAATGAAAAACTGTTTTTT
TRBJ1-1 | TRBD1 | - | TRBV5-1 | CASSLRRQGVSTEAFF | TGCGCCAGCAGCTTGCGGAGACAGGGAGTTAGCACTGAAGCTTTCTTT
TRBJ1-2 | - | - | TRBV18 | CASSQGSNYGYTF | TGTGCCAGCTCGCAGGGCTCTAACTATGGCTACACCTTC
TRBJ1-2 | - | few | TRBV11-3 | CASSSDRLICGYTF | TGTGCCAGCAGCAGTGACAGGTTAATTTGTGGCTACACCTTC
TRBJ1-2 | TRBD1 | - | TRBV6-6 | CASSPGTDFYGYTF | TGTGCCAGCAGTCCCGGGACAGATTTTTATGGCTACACCTTC
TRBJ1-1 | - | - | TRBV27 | CASSLLGITEAFF | TGTGCCAGCAGTCTACTAGGGATCACTGAAGCTTTCTTT
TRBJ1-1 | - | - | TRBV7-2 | CASSLGAGMNTEAFF | TGTGCCAGCAGCCTAGGGGCAGGGATGAACACTGAAGCTTTCTTT
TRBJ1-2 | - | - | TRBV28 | CASSLRSNYGYTF | TGTGCCAGCAGTTTACGCAGTAACTATGGCTACACCTTC
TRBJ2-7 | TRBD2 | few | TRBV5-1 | CASSLGSSGAGEQYF | TGCGCCAGCAGCTTGGGCTCGAGCGGGGCAGGGGAGCAGTACTTC
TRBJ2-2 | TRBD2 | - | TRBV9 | CASSVRAGVGPGELFF | TGTGCCAGCAGCGTACGAGCGGGAGTTGGGCCCGGGGAGCTGTTTTTT
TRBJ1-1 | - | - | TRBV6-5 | CASSYGRENTEAFF | TGTGCCAGCAGTTACGGTCGGGAAAACACTGAAGCTTTCTTT
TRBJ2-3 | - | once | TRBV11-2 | CASSYGSTDTQYF | TGTGCCAGCAGCTACGGGAGTACAGATACGCAGTATTTT
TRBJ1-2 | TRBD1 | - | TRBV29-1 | CSVEETGSYGYTF | TGCAGCGTTGAAGAGACAGGGAGTTATGGCTACACCTTC
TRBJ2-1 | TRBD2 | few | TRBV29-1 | CSVEGTSRDNEQFF | TGCAGCGTTGAAGGGACTAGCAGAGACAATGAGCAGTTCTTC
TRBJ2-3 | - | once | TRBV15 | CATSRDLAGWSTDTQYF | TGTGCCACCAGCAGAGATCTTGCGGGATGGAGCACAGATACGCAGTATTTT
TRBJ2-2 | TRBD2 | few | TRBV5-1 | CASNRMNQAGGRTGELFF | TGCGCCAGCAACCGAATGAACCAAGCGGGAGGACGGACCGGGGAGCTGTTTTTT